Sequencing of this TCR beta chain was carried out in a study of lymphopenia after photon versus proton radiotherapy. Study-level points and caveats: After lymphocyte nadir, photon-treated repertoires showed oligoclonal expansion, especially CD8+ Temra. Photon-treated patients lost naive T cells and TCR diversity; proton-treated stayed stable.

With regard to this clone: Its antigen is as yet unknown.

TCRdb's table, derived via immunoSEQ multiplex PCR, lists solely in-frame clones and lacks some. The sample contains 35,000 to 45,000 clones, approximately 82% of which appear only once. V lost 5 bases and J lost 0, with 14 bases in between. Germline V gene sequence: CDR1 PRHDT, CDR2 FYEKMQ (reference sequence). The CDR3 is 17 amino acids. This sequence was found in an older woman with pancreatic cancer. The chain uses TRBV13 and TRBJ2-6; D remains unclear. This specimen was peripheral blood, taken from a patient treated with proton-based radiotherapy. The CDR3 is CASSLLAVSSGANVLTF. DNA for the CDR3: TGTGCCAGCAGCCTTCTCGCCGTTAGCTCTGGGGCCAACGTCCTGACTTTC.